The 29 T cell receptor beta chains below all came from one sample that was sequenced in a study of CD8+ T cells in alopecia areata. Indicated treatment: oral pan-JAK inhibitor, 5-10 mg twice daily. cDNA reverse transcribed from extracted RNA served as the sequencing template. Method: immunoSEQ multiplex PCR; TCRdb's copy keeps in-frame clones and lacks some. This sample yields about 190,000 clones, of which around 56% are seen a single time; less than 0.8% belongs to the top ten. This specimen was CD4+ T cells sorted from blood, taken at week 4, from a patient treated with tofacitinib. These TCRs come from a human donor with alopecia areata.

This clone was seen a few times. The V call is TRBV6-1, the J call TRBJ2-7; no reliable D call. The germline gives CDR1 MNHNS, CDR2 SASEGT. The CDR3 spans 13 residues. The V end was cut by 0 bases, the J end by 6 bases, with 9 bases between. Here the CDR3 reads CASSEASTPEQYF. The CDR3 DNA is TGTGCCAGCAGTGAAGCGTCCACACCCGAGCAGTACTTC.

The rearrangement joins TRBV28 to TRBJ2-1; 12 nucleotides line up with TRBD2. Germline values: CDR1 MDHEN, CDR2 SYDVKM. CDR3 length equals 15 residues. Trimming at V came to 6 bases and at J to 5 bases, leaving 5 bases not matched to a gene. The CDR3 loop is CASSRLAGVNNEQFF. Here the CDR3 DNA reads TGTGCCAGCAGCCGACTAGCGGGAGTTAACAATGAGCAGTTCTTC.

The table lists this clone with a count of one. The V gene is TRBV5-1, the J gene TRBJ2-2; the D is unclear. CDR1 and CDR2 (germline): SGHRS, YFSETQ. The germline V and J ends were trimmed by 6 bases and 2 bases, with 8 bases remaining between them. This CDR3 comprises 13 residues. The CDR3 protein is CASIPDNTGELFF. DNA for the CDR3: TGCGCCAGCATCCCGGACAACACCGGGGAGCTGTTTTTT.

The V and J genes are TRBV30 and TRBJ1-5; no firm D call. CDR1 GTSNPN and CDR2 SVGIG come from the germline V gene (reference sequence). V was cut by 5 bases and J by 3 bases, with 11 bases left in between. This CDR3 has 13 residues. The CDR3 DNA follows: TGTGCCTGGTCTCAGAGATTCAATCAGCCCCAGCATTTT. Its protein product is CAWSQRFNQPQHF. Filled out from reference TRBV30 and TRBJ1-5, the complete variable domain reads SQTIHQWPATLVQPVGSPLSLECTVEGTSNPNLYWYRQAAGRGLQLLFYSVGIGQISSEVPQNLSASRPQDRQFILSSKKLLLSDSGFYLCAWSQRFNQPQHFGDGTRLSIL.

This clone has more than one count but fewer than ten. This chain uses TRBV18 with TRBJ2-3; D unclear. V shed 2 bases and J shed 1 base, with 7 bases lying between them. Germline CDR1 is KGHSH and CDR2 is LQKENI. There are 14 residues in the CDR3. The CDR3 nucleotides are TGTGCCAGCTCACCAGTTGGGGGCACAGATACGCAGTATTTT. Translated, it gives CASSPVGGTDTQYF. Looking up the rest from reference TRBV18 and TRBJ2-3 gives the full variable domain: NAGVMQNPRHLVRRRGQEARLRCSPMKGHSHVYWYRQLPEEGLKFMVYLQKENIIDESGMPKERFSAEFPKEGPSILRIQQVVRGDSAAYFCASSPVGGTDTQYFGPGTRLTVL.

V is TRBV5-1 and J is TRBJ2-7; 8 bases are a match to TRBD2. The CDR3 loop spans 16 amino acids. Germline V lookup: CDR1 SGHRS, CDR2 YFSETQ. Losses at the gene ends were 2 bases for V and 4 bases for J; bases not matched to a gene: 11. The CDR3 DNA reads TGCGCCAGCAGCTTATCGCCCAGCGGGAGAGGTTACGAGCAGTACTTC. Encoded protein: CASSLSPSGRGYEQYF.

This chain uses TRBV5-1 with TRBJ1-2, with TRBD1 identical over 9 bases. The CDR3 runs to 13 residues. The V and J ends lost 2 bases and 5 bases, in that order; junction bases with no gene match: 1. Germline assignment: CDR1 SGHRS and CDR2 YFSETQ. Here the CDR3 reads CASSFGTGYGYTF. The CDR3 DNA follows: TGCGCCAGCAGCTTTGGGACAGGGTATGGCTACACCTTC.

CDR3 in amino acids: CASSEIESYEQYF. CDR3 coding DNA: TGCGCCAGCAGCGAGATAGAGTCCTACGAGCAGTACTTC. This chain connects TRBV5-1 to TRBJ2-7; no definite D call. There are 13 residues in the CDR3. Germline-derived CDR1 and CDR2 are SGHRS and YFSETQ. With 4 bases removed from V and 1 base from J, the gap between germline ends came to 9 bases.

This clone appeared a few times. The rearrangement links TRBV7-2 to TRBJ2-3; 8 positions agree with TRBD1. Losses at the gene ends were 2 bases for V and 5 bases for J; bases not matched to a gene: 6. From germline, CDR1 is SGHTA and CDR2 FQGNSA. This CDR3 region has 15 residues. The CDR3 DNA follows: TGTGCCAGCAGCTTAAGCGGACAGGGTGGAGATACGCAGTATTTT. It codes for CASSLSGQGGDTQYF.

This clone has just one count. The chain combines TRBV29-1 with TRBJ1-1, with D unresolved. Germline assignment: CDR1 SQVTM and CDR2 ANQGSEA. The CDR3 consists of 11 residues. The germline V and J ends were trimmed by 7 bases and 7 bases, with 13 bases remaining between them. In DNA, the CDR3 is TGCAGCGCACGCACCGGCCTTGAAGCTTTCTTT. This encodes CSARTGLEAFF.

Regarding this clone: Other nucleotide sequences from this sample produce the same CDR3. This chain joins TRBV5-1 and TRBJ2-7; 11 nucleotides agree with TRBD2. This CDR3 is built from 14 residues. CDR1 and CDR2 from the germline V gene are SGHRS and YFSETQ. Trimming at V came to 0 bases and at J to 6 bases, leaving 2 bases not matched to a gene. As DNA, the CDR3 is TGCGCCAGCAGCTTGGACCTAGCGGGAGGCGAGCAGTACTTC. Its translation: CASSLDLAGGEQYF.

Note on this clone: Its ends do not fully match the called genes, so a read error is possible. As DNA, the CDR3 is TGCAGTGCCGACAGCTACCTCTTT. Protein sequence: CSADSYLF. The V call is TRBV20-1, the J call TRBJ1-1, with D maybe TRBD1 (5 bases). There are 8 residues in the CDR3. The germline CDR1 and CDR2 sequences are DFQATT and SNEGSKA (reference sequence).

The rearrangement links TRBV4-2 to TRBJ2-1; 10 bases match TRBD2. Trimming cost V 2 bases and J 7 bases; bases outside gene matches: 8. CDR3 length: 16 amino acids. Germline-derived CDR1 and CDR2 are LGHNA and YNFKEQ. The CDR3 DNA reads as TGTGCCAGCAGCCAACGGCTAGCGGGAGATCTTAATGAGCAGTTCTTC. It translates to CASSQRLAGDLNEQFF.

V usage is TRBV29-1 and J usage is TRBJ2-5, with D perhaps TRBD2 (7 bases). The CDR3 has 13 residues. Trimming stripped 4 bases from V and 8 bases from J, with 17 bases between. Germline assignment: CDR1 SQVTM and CDR2 ANQGSEA. The CDR3 region is CSVAPGGPGTQYF. CDR3 nucleotides: TGCAGCGTTGCCCCCGGGGGGCCCGGTACCCAGTACTTC.

In this sample, this clone turned up a few times. V is TRBV5-1 and J is TRBJ2-5; possible D gene TRBD2, 6 bases. Trimming shortened V by 5 bases and J by 3 bases, and 17 bases separated the two germline ends. The germline CDR1 and CDR2 sequences are SGHRS and YFSETQ. CDR3 size: 15 residues. The CDR3 coding sequence is TGCGCCAGCAGTTTCTTGGGGGGTTCGGAAGAGACCCAGTACTTC. Translation: CASSFLGGSEETQYF.

The chain recombines TRBV6-5 with TRBJ2-7; no firm D call. Germline loops: CDR1 MNHEY, CDR2 SVGAGI. The CDR3 covers 14 residues. Trimming cost V 5 bases and J 0 bases, with 11 bases left between them. DNA of the CDR3: TGTGCCAGCAGTATCTCCCCGGGCTCCTACGAGCAGTACTTC. Amino acids: CASSISPGSYEQYF.

The rearrangement joins TRBV25-1 to TRBJ1-3; 8 bases map to TRBD1. CDR1 and CDR2 from the germline V gene are MGHDK and SYGVNS. The CDR3 is 14 amino acids. The V and J ends lost 8 bases and 2 bases, in that order; junction bases with no gene match: 5. For the CDR3, the DNA is TGTGCCAGCGCTGGACAGGGAGCTGGAAACACCATATATTTT. Protein product: CASAGQGAGNTIYF.

This clone was detected only a few times. V is TRBV29-1 and J is TRBJ2-7; the match to TRBD2 covers 9 bases. The CDR3 length is 13 residues. Trimming at V came to 6 bases and at J to 6 bases, leaving 9 bases not matched to a gene. Germline V gene lookup returns CDR1 SQVTM and CDR2 ANQGSEA. The CDR3, as DNA: TGCAGCGTGGGCGGGGGACTAGCTAGCGAGCAGTACTTC. This translates into CSVGGGLASEQYF.

The V call is TRBV4-3, the J call TRBJ2-7; 9 bases are shared with TRBD2. The CDR3 is 15 amino acids. V gave up 4 bases and J gave up 0 bases; unmatched junction bases: 4. Germline lookup yields CDR1 LGHNA and CDR2 YSLEER. CDR3 bases: TGCGCCAGCAGCCTTCGACTAGCGGACTCCTACGAGCAGTACTTC. Its translation: CASSLRLADSYEQYF.

The chain couples TRBV29-1 to TRBJ2-3; no firm D call. The V gene lost 8 bases and the J gene lost 2 bases, with 8 bases spanning the gap. Germline V gene data show CDR1 as SQVTM and CDR2 as ANQGSEA. CDR3 length equals 11 residues. CDR3 region: CSWRHTDTQYF. The CDR3 DNA sequence: TGCAGCTGGCGGCACACAGATACGCAGTATTTT.

The chain recombines TRBV6-5 with TRBJ2-3, with 8 bases aligning to TRBD2. The CDR3 is 12 amino acids. The V and J ends lost 6 bases and 4 bases, in that order; junction bases with no gene match: 0. The germline V gene has CDR1 MNHEY and CDR2 SVGAGI. The CDR3 DNA reads as TGTGCCAGCAGCGGGAGGGCAGATACGCAGTATTTT. Protein: CASSGRADTQYF.

The chain recombines TRBV5-1 with TRBJ2-5; 7 nucleotides agree with TRBD2. There are 15 residues in the CDR3. Germline lookup yields CDR1 SGHRS and CDR2 YFSETQ. Trimming at V came to 4 bases and at J to 2 bases, leaving 8 bases not matched to a gene. Here the CDR3 reads CASSPPGGTQETQYF. CDR3 coding DNA: TGCGCCAGCAGCCCACCCGGGGGGACGCAAGAGACCCAGTACTTC. Complete variable domain (other parts from reference TRBV5-1 and TRBJ2-5): KAGVTQTPRYLIKTRGQQVTLSCSPISGHRSVSWYQQTPGQGLQFLFEYFSETQRNKGNFPGRFSGRQFSNSRSEMNVSTLELGDSALYLCASSPPGGTQETQYFGPGTRLLVL.

V is TRBV15 and J is TRBJ2-3; 11 bases match TRBD2. V lost 2 bases, J lost 2 bases, and 6 bases stayed unmatched. CDR3 length equals 17 residues. CDR1 is LNHNV and CDR2 is YYDKDF in the germline V gene (reference sequence). Here the CDR3 DNA reads TGTGCCACCAGCAGACAGCGACTAGCGGGAACCACAGATACGCAGTATTTT. Its protein is CATSRQRLAGTTDTQYF.

This chain joins TRBV29-1 and TRBJ1-1, with TRBD1 as a possible D gene (6 bases). V lost 2 bases and J 12 bases, leaving 16 bases between the germline ends. The CDR3 runs to 12 residues. CDR1 is SQVTM and CDR2 is ANQGSEA in the germline V gene. CDR3 region: CSVEMSGEKTFF. Written as DNA, the CDR3 is TGCAGCGTTGAAATGTCAGGGGAGAAAACTTTCTTT.

The rearrangement uses TRBV11-2 and TRBJ2-5; D uncertain. V shed 1 base and J shed 0 bases, with 9 bases lying between them. CDR3 length: 15 residues. Germline V gene sequence: CDR1 SGHAT, CDR2 FQNNGV. CDR3 in amino acids: CASSLGSLNQETQYF. CDR3 in DNA: TGTGCCAGCAGCTTAGGGTCTTTAAACCAAGAGACCCAGTACTTC. Combining the CDR3 with reference TRBV11-2 and TRBJ2-5 gives the whole variable domain EAGVAQSPRYKIIEKRQSVAFWCNPISGHATLYWYQQILGQGPKLLIQFQNNGVVDDSQLPKDRFSAERLKGVDSTLKIQPAKLEDSAVYLCASSLGSLNQETQYFGPGTRLLVL.

The chain is built from TRBV7-9 and TRBJ1-1; D not certain. V was cut by 6 bases and J by 1 base, with 12 bases left in between. The CDR3 totals 14 residues. Per germline, CDR1 SEHNR and CDR2 FQNEAQ (reference sequence). The CDR3 region has the DNA TGTGCCAGCAGAAGGGCGAATCCGAACACTGAAGCTTTCTTT. Amino acids: CASRRANPNTEAFF.

This chain joins TRBV11-1 and TRBJ2-1; weak D call: TRBD2 (5 bases). This CDR3 comprises 13 residues. Germline CDR1 is SGHAT and CDR2 is FQDESV (reference sequence). Trimming left V 6 bases short and J 9 bases short, with 15 bases between. This CDR3 reads CASRKLGSGEQFF. DNA for the CDR3: TGTGCCAGCAGGAAACTAGGGTCAGGTGAGCAGTTCTTC.

Remarks on this clone: Germline and junction disagree at one end, which may indicate a read error. This chain joins TRBV30 and TRBJ1-2; D remains ambiguous. Germline CDR1 is GTSNPN and CDR2 is SVGIG (reference sequence). There are 11 residues in the CDR3. CDR3 in DNA: TGTGCCTGGAGTGCCCGGGAGTCCCCTTTCTTC. Protein: CAWSARESPFF.

This chain joins TRBV7-2 and TRBJ2-1; a possible D gene is TRBD2 (6 bases). Germline V lookup: CDR1 SGHTA, CDR2 FQGNSA. Trimming took off 3 bases at V and 9 bases at J, with 15 bases between the two ends. The CDR3 runs 14 residues. Here the CDR3 reads CASSLDRGLSEQFF. Written as DNA, the CDR3 is TGTGCCAGCAGCTTGGATAGGGGACTCAGTGAGCAGTTCTTC.